This TCR beta chain is drawn from a study of T cell repertoires in cytomegalovirus infection. Regarding this clonotype: Its target is unknown.

CDR1 is SGHDT, CDR2 YYEEEE, per germline. V lost 0 bases, J lost 6 bases, and 20 bases lay in between. CDR3 length: 17 amino acids. TCRdb used MiXCR to reprocess the reads, holding one entry per CDR3 protein. The data hold 800,000 to 950,000 distinct CDR3 sequences, with 32% observed a single time. The chain is built from TRBV5-6 and TRBJ2-3, with D possibly TRBD1 on 6 matching bases. This material consisted of cultured CD8+ T cells from PBMCs, taken from culture after CMV antigen stimulation. The sequence came from a human donor in good health (CMV status not recorded). Some clones in this sample may be carry-over from other donors' samples. The CDR3 bases are TGTGCCAGCAGCTTGGCTAATCATTTGGGGGCTGGGGATACGCAGTATTTT. It specifies CASSLANHLGAGDTQYF. The full variable domain, in which reference TRBV5-6 and TRBJ2-3 provide the parts outside the CDR3, is DAGVTQSPTHLIKTRGQQVTLRCSPKSGHDTVSWYQQALGQGPQFIFQYYEEEERQRGNFPDRFSGHQFPNYSSELNVNALLLGDSALYLCASSLANHLGAGDTQYFGPGTRLTVL.